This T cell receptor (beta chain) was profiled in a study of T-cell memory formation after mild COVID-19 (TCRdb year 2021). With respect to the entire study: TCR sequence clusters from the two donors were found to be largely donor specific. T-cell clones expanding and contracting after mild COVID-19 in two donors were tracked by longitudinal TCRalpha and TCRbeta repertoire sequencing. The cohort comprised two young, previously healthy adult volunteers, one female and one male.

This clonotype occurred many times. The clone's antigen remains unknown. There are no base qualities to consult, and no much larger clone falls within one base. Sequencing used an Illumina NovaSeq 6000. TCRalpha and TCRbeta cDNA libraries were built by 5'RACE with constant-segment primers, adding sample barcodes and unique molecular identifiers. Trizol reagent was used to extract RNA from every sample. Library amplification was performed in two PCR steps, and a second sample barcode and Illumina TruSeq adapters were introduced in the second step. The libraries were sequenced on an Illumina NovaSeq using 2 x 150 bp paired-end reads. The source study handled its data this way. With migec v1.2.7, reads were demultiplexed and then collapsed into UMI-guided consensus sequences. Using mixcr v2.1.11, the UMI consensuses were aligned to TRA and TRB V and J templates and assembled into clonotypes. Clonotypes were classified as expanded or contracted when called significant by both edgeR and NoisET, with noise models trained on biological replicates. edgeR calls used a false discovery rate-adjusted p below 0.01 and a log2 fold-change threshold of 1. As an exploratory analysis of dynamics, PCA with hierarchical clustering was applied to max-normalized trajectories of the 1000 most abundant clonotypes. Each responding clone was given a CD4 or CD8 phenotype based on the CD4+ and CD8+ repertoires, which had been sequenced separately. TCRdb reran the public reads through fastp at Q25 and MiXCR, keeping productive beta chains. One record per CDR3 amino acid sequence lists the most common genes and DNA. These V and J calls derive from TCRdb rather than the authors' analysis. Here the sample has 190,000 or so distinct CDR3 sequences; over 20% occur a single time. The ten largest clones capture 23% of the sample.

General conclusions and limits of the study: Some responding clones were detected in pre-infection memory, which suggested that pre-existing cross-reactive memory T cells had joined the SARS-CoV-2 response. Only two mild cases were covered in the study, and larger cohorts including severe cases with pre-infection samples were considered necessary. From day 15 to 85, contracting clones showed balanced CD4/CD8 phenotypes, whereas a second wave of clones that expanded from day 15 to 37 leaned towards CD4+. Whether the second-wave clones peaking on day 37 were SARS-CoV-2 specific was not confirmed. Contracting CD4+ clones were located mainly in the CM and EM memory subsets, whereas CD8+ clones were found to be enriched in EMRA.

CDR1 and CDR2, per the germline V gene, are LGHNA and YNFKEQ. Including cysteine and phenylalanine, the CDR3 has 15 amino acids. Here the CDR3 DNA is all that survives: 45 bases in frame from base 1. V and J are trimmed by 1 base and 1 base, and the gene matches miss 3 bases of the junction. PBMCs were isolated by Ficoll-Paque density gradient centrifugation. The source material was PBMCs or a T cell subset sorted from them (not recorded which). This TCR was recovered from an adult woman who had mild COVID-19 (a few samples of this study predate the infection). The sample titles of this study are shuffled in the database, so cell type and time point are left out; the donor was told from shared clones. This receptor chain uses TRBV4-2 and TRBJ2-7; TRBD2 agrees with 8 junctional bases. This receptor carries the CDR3 CASSQGLAGSYEQYF. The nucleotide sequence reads TGTGCCAGCAGCCAAGGATTAGCGGGATCCTACGAGCAGTACTTC.